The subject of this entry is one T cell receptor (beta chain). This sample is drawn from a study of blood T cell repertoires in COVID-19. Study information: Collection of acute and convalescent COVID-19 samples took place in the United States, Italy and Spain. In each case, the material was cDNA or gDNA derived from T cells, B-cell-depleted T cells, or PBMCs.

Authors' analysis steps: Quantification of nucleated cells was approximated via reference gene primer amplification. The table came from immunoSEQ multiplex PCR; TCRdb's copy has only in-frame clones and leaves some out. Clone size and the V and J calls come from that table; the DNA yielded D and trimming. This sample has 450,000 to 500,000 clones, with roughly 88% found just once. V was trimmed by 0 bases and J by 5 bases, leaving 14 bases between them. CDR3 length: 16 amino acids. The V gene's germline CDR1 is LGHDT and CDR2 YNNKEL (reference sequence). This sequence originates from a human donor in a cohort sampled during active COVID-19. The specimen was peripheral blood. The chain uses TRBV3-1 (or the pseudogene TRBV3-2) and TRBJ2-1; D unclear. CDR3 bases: TGTGCCAGCAGCCAAGATTTGCAAGCCAACCACAATGAGCAGTTCTTC. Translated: CASSQDLQANHNEQFF.